Listed below are T cell receptor beta chains from one sample, sequenced in a study of shared clonotypes between healthy human individuals. TCRdb's table, derived via immunoSEQ multiplex PCR, lists solely in-frame clones and lacks some. Of around 560,000 clones in the sample, about 95% were seen once. Sequences were obtained from naive CD8+ T cells sorted from blood. The receptors stem from a woman aged 25-40 years in good health. Each CDR3 is given without its conserved first and last residue. Each record gives: V gene, CDR3 protein.

TRBV5-1 | ASSPGRTGGPNNEQF
TRBV11-2 | ASSVTSGRGHEQY
TRBV27 | ATIFQGEAF
TRBV4-1 | ASSQNRDPSYEQY
TRBV7-9 | ASSPPRGIGETQY
TRBV18 | ASSPTTPYEQY
TRBV7-2 | ASSLRASVYEQY
TRBV7-8 | ASSLPLDGTEPYEQY
TRBV9 | ASSVVQTDAEAF
TRBV27 | ASRSSGSPYEQY
TRBV2 | ASQVNEQF
TRBV6-5 | ASTPTSGSNEQF
TRBV27 | ASSWEAGNIQY
TRBV12-5 | ASGLDRGHGYT
TRBV28 | ASSLWGQGSEKLF
TRBV19 | ATIDRDGNQPQH
TRBV6-1 | ASSVTSGYEQY
TRBV19 | ASSIDGSSNQPQH
TRBV5-1 | ASRFGRYGVDTQY
TRBV28 | ASSPRTESFNYGYT
TRBV27 | ASSNPGVGTEAF
TRBV13 | ASSLADFPANTGELF
TRBV27 | ASWDRGSSYEQY
TRBV6-5 | ASSPSGSGSDTQY
TRBV25-1 | ASKFTGELF
TRBV11-2 | ASSDDQQRSTPYNEQF
TRBV27 | ASSLSDMHEQY
TRBV27 | ASSAIRGSEAF
TRBV30 | AWNHGESSYNEQF
TRBV7-9 | ASRYGTYTHSYNEQF
TRBV2 | ASSESPLVPQSYEQY
TRBV27 | ASSLFQGGYEQY
TRBV27 | ASSLSTDTQY
TRBV19 | ASAPGQGGYEQY
TRBV28 | ASSHDRDFYEQY
TRBV7-6 | ASSLVRTQGTGNTIY
TRBV11-2 | ASRDTLSSYNEQF
TRBV2 | ASSEVGTYEQY
TRBV10-2 | ASSGVGLAGGSTEQF
TRBV6-1 | ASSLGQIFQPQH
TRBV11-2 | ASSFEGGGTEAF
TRBV29-1 | SVEEQGLFYGYT
TRBV6-1 | ASSVRSGNQPQH
TRBV10-3 | AIRGTDSPYTEAF
TRBV6-5 | ASSPLTPYEQY
TRBV28 | ASGQEWGYEQY
TRBV11-2 | ASSSGTVYEQY
TRBV7-8 | ASSLAMASGGKNEQF
TRBV27 | ASSLGRSSYEQY
TRBV27 | ASSLGLAGGSYEQY
TRBV21-1 | ASSETPPGDRGCEQY